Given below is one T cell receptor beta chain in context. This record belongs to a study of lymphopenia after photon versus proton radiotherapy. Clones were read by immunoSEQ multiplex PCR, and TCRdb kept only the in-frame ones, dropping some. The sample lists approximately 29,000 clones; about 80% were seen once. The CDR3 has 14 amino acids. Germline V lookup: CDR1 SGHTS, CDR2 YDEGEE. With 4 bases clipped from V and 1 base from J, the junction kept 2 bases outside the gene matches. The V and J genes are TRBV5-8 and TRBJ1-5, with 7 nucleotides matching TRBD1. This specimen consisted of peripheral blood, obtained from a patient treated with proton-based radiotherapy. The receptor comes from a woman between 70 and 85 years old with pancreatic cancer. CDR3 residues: CASSGGQSNQPQHF. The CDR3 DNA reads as TGTGCCAGCAGCGGGGGACAGAGCAATCAGCCCCAGCATTTT. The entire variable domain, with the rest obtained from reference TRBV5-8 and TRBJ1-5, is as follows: EAGVTQSPTHLIKTRGQQATLRCSPISGHTSVYWYQQALGLGLQFLLWYDEGEERNRGNFPPRFSGRQFPNYSSELNVNALELEDSALYLCASSGGQSNQPQHFGDGTRLSIL.